The 17 T cell receptor beta chains in this list originate from one sample, sequenced in a study of T cells in Graves' hyperthyroidism and ophthalmopathy. What was amplified from RNA transcripts were TCR beta CDR3 regions. Researchers ran a first-round RT-PCR on the TCR CDR3 using the HTBI primer set. TCRdb re-analysed the multiplex PCR reads in MiXCR, keeping a single row per CDR3 protein. The sample has roughly 660,000 distinct CDR3 sequences; approximately 15% are singletons. The sequencing sample was made of blood. The source is a man aged 45-65 years with Graves' hyperthyroidism.

This clonotype came up many times. V gene TRBV6-1 combines with J gene TRBJ2-1; TRBD2 matches at 11 bases. Germline CDR1 is MNHNS and CDR2 is SASEGT. The CDR3 is 19 amino acids. J was trimmed by 0 bases and V by 4 bases; bases with no gene match: 11. Here the CDR3 DNA reads TGTGCCAGCAGTGTCCCCGGGACTAGCGGAGATAGCTCCTACAATGAGCAGTTCTTC. Amino acids: CASSVPGTSGDSSYNEQFF.

This clonotype was seen ten or more times. The chain carries TRBV12-3 or TRBV12-4 and TRBJ1-1; 10 bases agree with TRBD1. Trimming at V came to 5 bases and at J to 6 bases, leaving 6 bases not matched to a gene. The CDR3 is 14 residues long. The CDR3 loop reads CASSMGQGNSEAFF. The CDR3 nucleotides read TGTGCCAGCAGTATGGGACAGGGGAATTCTGAAGCTTTCTTT.

Many counts were recorded for this clonotype. V and J are TRBV2 and TRBJ2-3; D unresolved. V dropped 4 bases and J dropped 1 base, with 9 bases sitting between them. Germline CDR1 is SNHLY and CDR2 is FYNNEI. This CDR3 is built from 14 residues. This chain's CDR3 is CASSARRGTDTQYF. CDR3 in DNA: TGTGCCAGCAGTGCGCGACGCGGCACAGATACGCAGTATTTT.

This clonotype was recorded many times. V is TRBV14 and J is TRBJ2-1; the D call may be TRBD1 or TRBD2 (6 bases each). Germline CDR1 SGHDN, CDR2 FVKESK. This CDR3 has 16 residues. The germline V and J ends were trimmed by 0 bases and 3 bases, with 12 bases remaining between them. CDR3 in amino acids: CASSQEQGGFYNEQFF. The CDR3, as DNA: TGTGCCAGCAGCCAAGAGCAAGGGGGGTTCTACAATGAGCAGTTCTTC.

V and J are TRBV20-1 and TRBJ2-1, with D tentatively TRBD1 or TRBD2 (5 bases each). This CDR3 region has 19 residues. V dropped 0 bases and J dropped 2 bases, with 23 bases sitting between them. Germline lookup yields CDR1 DFQATT and CDR2 SNEGSKA (reference sequence). The DNA of the CDR3 is TGCAGTGCTAGAGATCCCGGGGCCCTCGAAAGGAGAACCTACAATGAGCAGTTCTTC. Protein product: CSARDPGALERRTYNEQFF.

In its sample, this clonotype was seen a few times. The chain joins TRBV6-1 to TRBJ1-1, with D possibly TRBD1 on 6 matching bases. Germline values: CDR1 MNHNS, CDR2 SASEGT. The CDR3 extends over 13 amino acids. V lost 1 base to trimming and J lost 4 bases, with 7 bases between them. The CDR3 sequence: CASSEDRATEAFF. Written as DNA, the CDR3 is TGTGCCAGCAGTGAAGACAGGGCCACTGAAGCTTTCTTT.

The J gene is TRBJ1-1, the V gene TRBV3-1; D not certain. The CDR3 is made up of 13 amino acids. Germline CDR1 reads LGHDT; CDR2 reads YNNKEL (reference sequence). V shed 0 bases and J shed 10 bases, with 12 bases lying between them. The CDR3: CASSQDGVRLAFF. CDR3 bases: TGTGCCAGCAGCCAAGATGGGGTGAGATTAGCTTTCTTT. The whole variable domain, remainder taken from reference TRBV3-1 and TRBJ1-1, is DTAVSQTPKYLVTQMGNDKSIKCEQNLGHDTMYWYKQDSKKFLKIMFSYNNKELIINETVPNRFSPKSPDKAHLNLHINSLELGDSAVYFCASSQDGVRLAFFGQGTRLTVV.

At least ten counts were recorded for this clonotype. This chain uses TRBV24-1 with TRBJ1-1; 11 bases align to TRBD1. CDR1 and CDR2 (germline): KGHDR, SFDVKD. This CDR3 comprises 13 residues. Trimming took 6 bases from V and 5 from J; bases not matched to a gene: 1. The DNA for the CDR3 is TGTGCCACCAGTCGGGACAGGGGGACTGAAGCTTTCTTT. Its translation is CATSRDRGTEAFF.

The chain links TRBV10-2 to TRBJ2-5; maybe TRBD2 (5 bases). Trimming took off 4 bases at V and 5 bases at J, with 11 bases between the two ends. This CDR3 is built from 13 residues. In germline, CDR1 is WSHSY, CDR2 SAAADI. The CDR3 loop reads CASSVEGLETQYF. CDR3 in DNA: TGCGCCAGCAGTGTTGAGGGATTGGAGACCCAGTACTTC.

This clonotype was counted ten times or more. CDR3 loop: CASSISGLAEQETQYF. The CDR3 DNA follows: TGTGCCAGTAGTATCTCTGGACTAGCGGAGCAAGAGACCCAGTACTTC. V is TRBV19 and J is TRBJ2-5; 10 nucleotides line up with TRBD2. This CDR3 is built from 16 residues. Germline CDR1 and CDR2: LNHDA and SQIVND (reference sequence). V was clipped by 3 bases and J by 2 bases; unmatched bases: 6. Together with reference TRBV19 and TRBJ2-5, the CDR3 gives the full variable domain: DGGITQSPKYLFRKEGQNVTLSCEQNLNHDAMYWYRQDPGQGLRLIYYSQIVNDFQKGDIAEGYSVSREKKESFPLTVTSAQKNPTAFYLCASSISGLAEQETQYFGPGTRLLVL.

This clonotype was picked up many times. The chain is built from TRBV20-1 and TRBJ2-2; D may be TRBD1 or TRBD2 (6 bases each). The V and J ends lost 3 bases and 5 bases respectively, with 13 bases between them. The CDR3 length is 14 residues. Germline V gene lookup returns CDR1 DFQATT and CDR2 SNEGSKA (reference sequence). In DNA form, the CDR3 reads TGCAGTGCTAGCCCAACAGGGAGGACCGGGGAGCTGTTTTTT. Protein sequence: CSASPTGRTGELFF.

About this clonotype: As the CDR3 is not closed by the conserved phenylalanine or tryptophan, this likely results from a read error. The rearrangement joins TRBV6-1 to TRBJ2-7; D is perhaps TRBD2 (5 bases). V was clipped by 0 bases and J by 3 bases, with 12 bases between them. The germline V gene has CDR1 MNHNS and CDR2 SASEGT. This CDR3 spans 15 amino acids. CDR3 sequence reads: CASSEARTQVYEQYL. The CDR3 DNA follows: TGTGCCAGCAGTGAAGCGAGGACTCAGGTCTACGAGCAGTACCTC.

Ten or more counts support this clonotype. The V gene is TRBV7-2, the J gene TRBJ2-7; D possibly matches TRBD1 or TRBD2 (5 bases each). This CDR3 comprises 13 residues. V shed 5 bases and J shed 4 bases, with 12 bases lying between them. CDR1 SGHTA and CDR2 FQGNSA come from the germline V gene. CDR3 DNA: TGTGCCAGCAGCCGGGACGGCCGATACGAGCAGTACTTC. This codes for CASSRDGRYEQYF.

This clonotype was counted many times. The chain carries TRBV2 and TRBJ2-7; TRBD2 matches at 9 bases. Per the germline V gene, CDR1 is SNHLY and CDR2 is FYNNEI. V lost 6 bases and J lost 7; bases outside the gene matches: 10. The CDR3 sequence is 14 residues long. The CDR3 loop reads CASRPSGLAGEQYF. DNA for the CDR3: TGTGCCAGCAGGCCCTCGGGACTAGCAGGGGAGCAGTACTTC.

This clonotype has just a few counts. The gene calls are TRBV19 and TRBJ2-5, with TRBD1 as a possible D gene (6 bases). Trimming removed 3 bases from V and 3 bases from J, with 14 bases in between. CDR1 LNHDA and CDR2 SQIVND come from the germline V gene (reference sequence). The CDR3 extends over 15 amino acids. For the CDR3, the DNA is TGTGCCAGTAGTATTGGGGGCGCACGGAAAGAGACCCAGTACTTC. Translating it yields CASSIGGARKETQYF.

The chain has TRBV2 and TRBJ2-3; D not resolved. The germline CDR1 and CDR2 sequences are SNHLY and FYNNEI. This CDR3 comprises 13 residues. Between the trimmed V and J ends, which lost 7 bases and 8 bases, there was a span of 16 bases. The CDR3 protein is CASNVPVLGTQYF. CDR3 nucleotide sequence: TGTGCCAGCAACGTCCCGGTGTTGGGTACGCAGTATTTT.

V gene TRBV29-1 combines with J gene TRBJ1-1, with D possibly being TRBD1 (5 bases). CDR1 and CDR2 from the germline V gene are SQVTM and ANQGSEA. CDR3 length: 11 amino acids. V was clipped by 3 bases and J by 5 bases, with 7 bases between them. The CDR3 protein is CSVEGGTEAFF. In DNA form, the CDR3 reads TGCAGCGTTGAGGGGGGGACTGAAGCTTTCTTT.